The subject of this entry is one T cell receptor beta chain. The V end lost 0 bases, the J end lost 8 bases, and 16 bases lay between the germline ends. Germline V gene lookup returns CDR1 LGHNA and CDR2 YSLEER. The CDR3 consists of 16 residues. The repertoire was sequenced with immunoSEQ multiplex PCR; TCRdb's copy has only in-frame clones and lacks some. The sample has 69,000 or so clones; about 91% are singletons. The source of the sample is a study of T cell changes during pregnancy in multiple sclerosis. V is TRBV4-3 and J is TRBJ1-4; D is uncertain. The source of this sequence is a female donor in good health, enrolled as a control in a pregnancy study. Sequencing used CD4+ T cells from peripheral blood mononuclear cells, obtained in the third trimester of pregnancy. CDR3 sequence (DNA): TGCGCCAGCAGCCAAGATTATAGAGGGTTTAGGGAAAAACTGTTTTTT. As protein: CASSQDYRGFREKLFF.